Detailed here is one T cell receptor beta chain. The sample originates from a study of blood T cell repertoires in COVID-19. About the study: Samples representing acute and convalescent COVID-19 were sourced from the United States, Italy and Spain. T cells, B-cell-depleted T cells, or PBMCs provided the cDNA or gDNA that served as material.

Per the germline V gene, CDR1 is MGHDK and CDR2 is SYGVNS. Trimming took 4 bases from V and 1 from J, leaving 17 bases between them. CDR3 length: 17 amino acids. How the authors handled the data: From reference gene primer amplification, estimates of nucleated cell counts were derived. Here immunoSEQ multiplex PCR was the method, and the copy in TCRdb shows in-frame clones only, minus some. That table gives V, J and clone size, and the DNA gave D and trimming. The table records some 150,000 clones, around 85% of them present only once. Sequenced sample: peripheral blood. V usage is TRBV25-1 and J usage is TRBJ2-1; D remains ambiguous. This TCR came from a man aged 65 to 79 with acute or convalescent COVID-19. The CDR3: CASSGDIASSSYNEQFF. The CDR3 DNA is TGTGCCAGCAGTGGTGATATAGCATCCTCGTCCTACAATGAGCAGTTCTTC.